These 31 T cell receptor beta chains originate from one sample sequenced in a study of monozygotic twins with inflammatory bowel disease. From its re-call of the 5' RACE reads, TCRdb lists each CDR3 protein once, without DNA. The ten most abundant clones cover around 2.4% of a sample with more than 350,000 distinct CDR3 sequences. Sequenced material: blood. These receptors all come from a human donor with ulcerative colitis or Crohn's disease, or a healthy co-twin of an affected twin (not recorded which).

The chain links TRBV11-1 to TRBJ2-3; the D call from TCRdb, TRBD1, cannot be confirmed without DNA. Germline CDR1 reads SGHAT; CDR2 reads FQDESV (reference sequence). This CDR3 region has 19 residues. CDR3 region: CASSQPNAGTPASTDTQYF.

The J gene is TRBJ2-7, the V gene TRBV12-3 or TRBV12-4; TCRdb designates TRBD1, a call that cannot be tested without DNA. The CDR3 runs 12 residues. The CDR3 spells CASSLDRYEQYF.

The rearrangement uses TRBV20-1 and TRBJ1-4; TCRdb selects TRBD1, and the lack of DNA leaves this call unchecked. This CDR3 spans 17 amino acids. Germline V gene lookup returns CDR1 DFQATT and CDR2 SNEGSKA (reference sequence). This CDR3 reads CSARVRTGGITNEKLFF.

J is TRBJ2-7 and V is TRBV12-3 or TRBV12-4; TCRdb reports TRBD1, a call that lacks DNA to check it against. The CDR3 totals 13 residues. CDR3: CASGGDSVYEQYF.

The rearrangement joins TRBV29-1 to TRBJ2-5. Germline V CDR1 and CDR2: SQVTM, ANQGSEA. The CDR3 contains 12 residues. This CDR3 is CTVRTAQETQYF. Looking up the rest from reference TRBV29-1 and TRBJ2-5 gives the full variable domain: SAVISQKPSRDICQRGTSLTIQCQVDSQVTMMFWYRQQPGQSLTLIATANQGSEATYESGFVIDKFPISRPNLTFSTLTVSNMSPEDSSIYLCTVRTAQETQYFGPGTRLLVL.

The chain employs TRBV5-1 and TRBJ1-2. Germline V gives CDR1 SGHRS, CDR2 YFSETQ. This CDR3 has 15 amino acids. The CDR3 loop reads CASSLAGSDAYGYTF.

The chain couples TRBV10-2 to TRBJ1-1. The CDR3 length is 14 residues. Germline CDR1 is WSHSY and CDR2 is SAAADI. The chain's CDR3 is CASSESAGSDEAFF.

The chain couples TRBV11-2 to TRBJ2-2; TCRdb names TRBD2, which stays unverified in the absence of DNA. CDR3 length: 16 amino acids. The germline V gene has CDR1 SGHAT and CDR2 FQNNGV. The CDR3 region is CASTRSGGQNTGELFF. The entire variable domain, with the rest obtained from reference TRBV11-2 and TRBJ2-2, is as follows: EAGVAQSPRYKIIEKRQSVAFWCNPISGHATLYWYQQILGQGPKLLIQFQNNGVVDDSQLPKDRFSAERLKGVDSTLKIQPAKLEDSAVYLCASTRSGGQNTGELFFGEGSRLTVL.

The chain recombines TRBV20-1 with TRBJ2-3. The CDR3 runs to 12 residues. Germline V lookup: CDR1 DFQATT, CDR2 SNEGSKA (reference sequence). The CDR3 reads CSDYRYTDTQYF.

The chain joins TRBV7-8 to TRBJ2-1. From germline, CDR1 is SGHVS and CDR2 FQNEAQ. This CDR3 is built from 11 residues. CDR3: CASSLGIMQFF.

This chain uses TRBV7-2 with TRBJ1-1; absent DNA, TCRdb's TRBD1 call cannot be checked. The germline CDR1 and CDR2 sequences are SGHTA and FQGNSA. This CDR3 is built from 13 residues. CDR3 amino acids: CASSLVRQSEAFF.

The rearrangement links TRBV11-2 to TRBJ2-2. Germline V gene data show CDR1 as SGHAT and CDR2 as FQNNGV. The CDR3 loop spans 11 amino acids. CDR3 in amino acids: CASSLVRELFF.

The chain's CDR3 is CASSPWGNTNEQFF. The chain uses TRBV4-1 and TRBJ2-1; TCRdb's D gene call, TRBD1, goes unchecked for lack of DNA. This CDR3 spans 14 amino acids. The germline gives CDR1 MGHRA, CDR2 YSYEKL.

The CDR3: CASWGQGHQPQHF. This rearrangement joins TRBV28 to TRBJ1-5; TCRdb selects TRBD1, and the lack of DNA leaves this call unchecked. Germline values: CDR1 MDHEN, CDR2 SYDVKM. The CDR3 length is 13 residues. Supplemented by reference TRBV28 and TRBJ1-5, the full variable domain reads DVKVTQSSRYLVKRTGEKVFLECVQDMDHENMFWYRQDPGLGLRLIYFSYDVKMKEKGDIPEGYSVSREKKERFSLILESASTNQTSMYLCASWGQGHQPQHFGDGTRLSIL.

The chain has TRBV28 and TRBJ2-7. In germline, CDR1 is MDHEN, CDR2 SYDVKM. The CDR3 length is 15 residues. This chain's CDR3 is CASSLVREPPYEQYF.

This sequence joins TRBV12-3 or TRBV12-4 and TRBJ1-5. The CDR3 is 14 residues long. The chain's CDR3 is CASRQVGSNQPQHF.

CDR3 residues: CASSPMRRETYEQYF. This chain joins TRBV5-1 and TRBJ2-7; no DNA is available, so the TRBD2 call from TCRdb remains unchecked. Per the germline V gene, CDR1 is SGHRS and CDR2 is YFSETQ. The CDR3 contains 15 residues.

The chain links TRBV6-1 to TRBJ1-2; TCRdb's assignment of TRBD1 cannot be checked, as there is no DNA. Germline assignment: CDR1 MNHNS and CDR2 SASEGT. The CDR3 totals 11 residues. The CDR3 is CASNQGRGYTF.

This chain links TRBV27 with TRBJ2-2. The length of the CDR3 is 16 residues. The germline V gene has CDR1 MNHEY and CDR2 SMNVEV (reference sequence). CDR3 sequence: CASSLGRVLNTGELFF.

V gene TRBV28 combines with J gene TRBJ2-5; TCRdb indicates TRBD1, and absent DNA this call remains unverified. The CDR3 contains 11 residues. The germline V gene encodes CDR1 MDHEN and CDR2 SYDVKM. CDR3 protein: CASHREETQYF.

V gene TRBV18 combines with J gene TRBJ2-1; absent DNA, TCRdb's TRBD2 call cannot be checked. The CDR3 length is 17 residues. Germline CDR1 and CDR2: KGHSH and LQKENI. CDR3 sequence reads: CASSPGASGRINNEQFF.

The chain employs TRBV5-1 and TRBJ2-6; no DNA is available, so the TRBD2 call from TCRdb remains unchecked. The CDR3 spans 17 residues. Germline CDR1 reads SGHRS; CDR2 reads YFSETQ. The CDR3 here is CASSLALVAVGANVLTF.

The chain recombines TRBV6-2 or TRBV6-3 with TRBJ1-2. The CDR3 is made up of 14 amino acids. Germline CDR1 MNHEY, CDR2 SVGEGT. The CDR3 here is CASSSSTEVYGYTF.

V usage is TRBV7-9 and J usage is TRBJ2-1; TCRdb calls TRBD2, which cannot be checked without DNA. From germline, CDR1 is SEHNR and CDR2 FQNEAQ (reference sequence). CDR3 length equals 17 residues. CDR3 region: CASSSIGGTSGRGEQFF.

The genes are TRBV7-8 and TRBJ2-7; TCRdb designates TRBD1, a call that cannot be tested without DNA. The CDR3 spans 19 residues. The germline V gene has CDR1 SGHVS and CDR2 FQNEAQ. CDR3: CASSLPGTPRTAPGYEQYF.

The chain joins TRBV5-4 to TRBJ2-1; TCRdb proposes TRBD1, but this gene call is untestable without DNA. Germline V lookup: CDR1 SGHNT, CDR2 YYREEE (reference sequence). The CDR3 extends over 19 amino acids. The CDR3: CASSSSRDRARWVYNEQFF. The full variable domain, with the rest looked up from reference TRBV5-4 and TRBJ2-1, is ETGVTQSPTHLIKTRGQQVTLRCSSQSGHNTVSWYQQALGQGPQFIFQYYREEENGRGNFPPRFSGLQFPNYSSELNVNALELDDSALYLCASSSSRDRARWVYNEQFFGPGTRLTVL.

The rearrangement links TRBV5-4 to TRBJ2-7; checking the TCRdb D call of TRBD1 is not possible without DNA. Germline V CDR1 and CDR2: SGHNT, YYREEE (reference sequence). The CDR3 consists of 15 residues. The CDR3 spells CASSADRASSYEQYF.

CDR3 sequence: CASSSVSNYGYTF. The genes are TRBV18 and TRBJ1-2. The CDR3 sequence is 13 residues long. The germline CDR1 and CDR2 sequences are KGHSH and LQKENI.

This rearrangement joins TRBV7-2 to TRBJ1-1; checking the TCRdb D call of TRBD1 is not possible without DNA. The germline V gene has CDR1 SGHTA and CDR2 FQGNSA. This CDR3 is 15 amino acids long. Here the CDR3 reads CASSSTTGINTEAFF.

The V and J genes are TRBV14 and TRBJ2-7. Germline V gives CDR1 SGHDN, CDR2 FVKESK. The CDR3 has 14 residues. The CDR3 here is CASSQETAAYEQYF.

This rearrangement joins TRBV30 to TRBJ2-1; no DNA is available, so the TRBD2 call from TCRdb remains unchecked. The CDR3 length is 18 residues. The germline V gene has CDR1 GTSNPN and CDR2 SVGIG (reference sequence). CDR3 residues: CAWSDFSTSGGIYNEQFF. Full variable domain (rest looked up from reference TRBV30 and TRBJ2-1): SQTIHQWPATLVQPVGSPLSLECTVEGTSNPNLYWYRQAAGRGLQLLFYSVGIGQISSEVPQNLSASRPQDRQFILSSKKLLLSDSGFYLCAWSDFSTSGGIYNEQFFGPGTRLTVL.